These T cell receptor beta chains were read from a single sample in a study of cytomegalovirus exposure and HLA in healthy donors. The assay was immunoSEQ multiplex PCR, and TCRdb's table has in-frame clones only and misses some. This sample has roughly 130,000 clones, with 55% to 75% found just once. Sequenced input: PBMCs. The source of these receptors is a man under 40 in good health and CMV-seropositive. CDR3s leave out the opening cysteine and the closing phenylalanine or tryptophan. The order of the fields is J gene, clone size, V gene, CDR3 protein. Size values are once, few and many counts, or a class for expanded clones, and some rows have none.

>TRBJ2-7|NA|TRBV15
ATSRGGLSYEQY
>TRBJ2-1|NA|TRBV6-4
ASSQFSGTVYNEQF
>TRBJ2-7|NA|TRBV5-1
ASSLVASGSARVQY
>TRBJ2-5|NA|TRBV10-3
AISESGGPQETQY
>TRBJ2-3|once|TRBV21-1
ASSKVARSGTDTQY
>TRBJ2-5|NA|TRBV28
ASSLSRFGGRQETQY
>TRBJ2-7|NA|TRBV2
ASTLRLAGVYEQY
>TRBJ1-6|NA|TRBV10-3
AISGADTNSPLH
>TRBJ2-6|few|TRBV11-2
ASSLVVGRPSGANVLT
>TRBJ2-3|NA|TRBV5-6
ASRSNWRDTQY
>TRBJ2-7|few|TRBV2
ASSASSALPDEQY
>TRBJ2-7|NA|TRBV5-1
ASSFSQGAIHEQY
>TRBJ2-3|NA|TRBV7-2
ASSPRRDRVTWTQY
>TRBJ2-7|NA|TRBV9
ASSVGLAGVYEQY
>TRBJ1-1|few|TRBV4-1
ASSRTGTGMVF
>TRBJ2-1|NA|TRBV4-1
ASSQASSGRAGEQF
>TRBJ2-1|NA|TRBV5-1
ASSLTSPRYEQF
>TRBJ2-3|NA|TRBV13
ASSELTSGKSDTQY
>TRBJ2-5|NA|TRBV27
ASRLSVSLPGAQY
>TRBJ2-1|NA|TRBV7-3
ASSFRGTSAYNEQF
>TRBJ2-2|NA|TRBV7-9
ASSVYRGAGELF
>TRBJ2-1|once|TRBV10-1
ASSETSGFYNEQF
>TRBJ1-3|NA|TRBV2
ASRQTRLGNTIY
>TRBJ2-7|NA|TRBV7-8
ASSSGLAGSGVTEQY
>TRBJ1-1|NA|TRBV9
ASTVSGGGMEAF
>TRBJ1-5|NA|TRBV2
ASSGTVLRGNQPQH
>TRBJ2-1|NA|TRBV5-4
ATRGATSYNEQF
>TRBJ1-5|NA|TRBV5-1
ASSNGGNQPQH
>TRBJ2-1|few|TRBV5-8
ASSLSLGGAYNEQF
>NA|NA|TRBV5-6
ASSPGGLAYEQY
>TRBJ2-1|NA|TRBV5-1
ASSLTGGFINEQF
>TRBJ2-1|once|TRBV28
ASSSPGLSYNEQF
>TRBJ1-2|once|TRBV7-9
ASSFNQGKKD
>TRBJ2-3|NA|TRBV9
ASSVVGQGSDTQY
>TRBJ1-1|NA|TRBV9
ASSVAVRSRAF
>TRBJ2-7|NA|TRBV5-1
ASSSNRGSPDGQY
>TRBJ1-6|NA|TRBV28
ASNGGLNYYNSPLH
>TRBJ2-1|NA|TRBV6-4
ASSTSGYNEQF
>TRBJ1-4|few|TRBV4-2
ASSQEGTVDNEKLF
>TRBJ2-4|NA|TRBV4-1
ASSHGLAGGRDKNIQY
>TRBJ2-1|few|TRBV6-1
ASSERQGEGNEQF
>TRBJ2-1|few|TRBV7-9
ASSLVTGSEFEF
>TRBJ2-5|NA|TRBV10-2
ASSEITAGEETQY
>TRBJ2-1|NA|TRBV5-4
ASSLARLSSYNEQF
>TRBJ2-5|NA|TRBV5-1
ASSLEGQGGTQY
>TRBJ2-1|few|TRBV4-3
ASSQERGRDEQF
>TRBJ1-4|NA|TRBV9
ASSISGDWAEKLF
>TRBJ2-7|NA|TRBV18
ASSPGLAGGVRYEQY
>TRBJ2-1|NA|TRBV5-1
ASSQGQSSYNEQF
>TRBJ2-1|once|TRBV19
ASSPGTGGDPYNEQF
>TRBJ1-2|NA|TRBV5-1
ASSLAGLYDRADGYT
>TRBJ2-7|NA|TRBV19
ASRVEGQGIYEQY
>TRBJ2-5|NA|TRBV11-2
ASSSTGRGETQY
>TRBJ2-7|NA|TRBV7-2
ASSPTSGATYEQY